One and the same sample provided the 26 T cell receptor beta chains below, sequenced in a study of cytomegalovirus exposure and HLA in healthy donors. TCRdb keeps only in-frame clones here, not all; method: immunoSEQ multiplex PCR. The profile shows fewer than 75,000 clones, around 95% of them singletons. The sequenced sample was PBMCs. The receptors were gathered from a man between 18 and 35 years old in good health and CMV-seronegative.

V usage is TRBV15 and J usage is TRBJ1-2, with D possibly TRBD1 on 6 matching bases. The CDR3 has 15 residues. V lost 5 bases and J 8 bases, leaving 21 bases between the germline ends. The germline CDR1 and CDR2 sequences are LNHNV and YYDKDF (reference sequence). CDR3 residues: CATSPNRVGDWGYTF. CDR3 DNA: TGTGCCACCAGCCCTAACAGGGTTGGGGATTGGGGCTACACCTTC.

The chain has TRBV7-2 and TRBJ2-5, with a possible D match to TRBD1 (6 bases). The CDR3 contains 14 residues. CDR1 and CDR2 (germline): SGHTA, FQGNSA. V was cut by 2 bases and J by 5 bases, with 12 bases left in between. The chain's CDR3 is CASSLRGQRETQYF. CDR3 DNA sequence: TGTGCCAGCAGCTTAAGAGGACAGAGGGAGACCCAGTACTTC.

J is TRBJ2-3 and V is TRBV19; TRBD2 might be the D (6 bases). The CDR3 has 12 amino acids. The ends were cut back, 4 bases at V and 6 bases at J, with 8 bases in the middle. Germline assignment: CDR1 LNHDA and CDR2 SQIVND (reference sequence). The CDR3 region is CASSSGGDTQYF. The CDR3 DNA sequence: TGTGCCAGTAGTAGTGGGGGGGATACGCAGTATTTT.

The rearrangement joins TRBV7-9 to TRBJ2-3; a possible D gene is TRBD1 (5 bases). The CDR3 is 14 amino acids. The germline V gene encodes CDR1 SEHNR and CDR2 FQNEAQ (reference sequence). V lost 4 bases and J lost 4, with 12 bases in between. The CDR3 DNA is TGTGCCAGCAGCTCCGGCCCAGGGTCAGATACGCAGTATTTT. Residues: CASSSGPGSDTQYF.

This chain links TRBV18 with TRBJ2-7, with D maybe TRBD1 (6 bases). The V and J ends lost 4 bases and 3 bases respectively, with 16 bases between them. This CDR3 spans 15 amino acids. In germline, CDR1 is KGHSH, CDR2 LQKENI. The CDR3 here is CASSLLRDTYYEQYF. CDR3 DNA sequence: TGTGCCAGCTCACTACTCCGGGACACCTACTACGAGCAGTACTTC.

The chain joins TRBV19 to TRBJ1-1, with D perhaps TRBD1 (6 bases). Germline values: CDR1 LNHDA, CDR2 SQIVND (reference sequence). The ends were cut back, 6 bases at V and 2 bases at J, with 13 bases in the middle. CDR3 length: 14 amino acids. In nucleotides, the CDR3 is TGTGCCAGTAGACTCGGACAGCACAACACTGAAGCTTTCTTT. Translation: CASRLGQHNTEAFF.

V is TRBV27 and J is TRBJ2-7; TRBD2 is a possible D gene (6 bases). The CDR3 length is 12 residues. Germline V gene sequence: CDR1 MNHEY, CDR2 SMNVEV (reference sequence). V lost 8 bases and J lost 1, with 9 bases in between. CDR3 sequence (DNA): TGTGCCAGCCTTGGGGGGTCCTACGAGCAGTACTTC. This encodes CASLGGSYEQYF.

This chain connects TRBV12-2 to TRBJ1-1; the table's D call TRBD1 went unverified against the DNA. TRBV12-2 constitutes a pseudogene. The CDR3 length is 17 residues. The DNA of the CDR3 is TGTGCAAGTCGCTTTTCTTTGTGGGCCCGTCTGAACACTGAAGCTTTCTTT. Encoded protein: CASRFSLWARLNTEAFF.

A single count supports this clone. V is TRBV5-1 and J is TRBJ2-6, with D possibly matching TRBD2 (6 bases). The germline CDR1 and CDR2 sequences are SGHRS and YFSETQ. The ends were cut back, 0 bases at V and 2 bases at J, with 9 bases in the middle. There are 16 residues in the CDR3. The CDR3: CASSLGGGTGANVLTF. In DNA form, the CDR3 reads TGCGCCAGCAGCTTGGGGGGCGGGACTGGGGCCAACGTCCTGACTTTC.

The chain recombines TRBV5-6 with TRBJ2-1; 10 bases align to TRBD1. CDR1 SGHDT and CDR2 YYEEEE come from the germline V gene. Trimming took 3 bases from V and 6 from J; bases not matched to a gene: 0. This CDR3 region has 13 residues. For the CDR3, the DNA is TGTGCCAGCAGCTGGACAGGGGGCAATGAGCAGTTCTTC. Protein sequence: CASSWTGGNEQFF.

The rearrangement uses TRBV19 and TRBJ2-1, with 9 bases identical to TRBD2. V lost 7 bases, J lost 6 bases, and 10 bases stayed unmatched. Germline-derived CDR1 and CDR2 are LNHDA and SQIVND (reference sequence). The CDR3 extends over 15 amino acids. CDR3 in amino acids: CASNIAGDLPNEQFF. CDR3 bases: TGTGCCAGTAACATAGCGGGGGACCTCCCCAATGAGCAGTTCTTC.

The chain carries TRBV7-2 and TRBJ2-3, with 10 nucleotides matching TRBD2. CDR3 length: 14 residues. In germline, CDR1 is SGHTA, CDR2 FQGNSA. V dropped 1 base and J dropped 9; count of bases not matched to a gene: 4. CDR3 loop: CASSLEAGGSTQYF. In DNA form, the CDR3 reads TGTGCCAGCAGCTTAGAAGCGGGGGGGAGCACGCAGTATTTT. The full variable domain, in which reference TRBV7-2 and TRBJ2-3 provide the parts outside the CDR3, is GAGVSQSPSNKVTEKGKDVELRCDPISGHTALYWYRQSLGQGLEFLIYFQGNSAPDKSGLPSDRFSAERTGGSVSTLTIQRTQQEDSAVYLCASSLEAGGSTQYFGPGTRLTVL.

This sequence joins TRBV5-4 and TRBJ2-7; 9 bases fit TRBD2. Germline-derived CDR1 and CDR2 are SGHNT and YYREEE (reference sequence). V shed 2 bases, J shed 7 bases, and the junction held 4 bases outside the gene matches. This CDR3 is 13 amino acids long. This CDR3 is CASSFRAGGEQYF. In nucleotides, the CDR3 is TGTGCCAGCAGCTTCCGGGCGGGGGGGGAGCAGTACTTC. The full variable domain, its missing parts supplied by reference TRBV5-4 and TRBJ2-7, is ETGVTQSPTHLIKTRGQQVTLRCSSQSGHNTVSWYQQALGQGPQFIFQYYREEENGRGNFPPRFSGLQFPNYSSELNVNALELDDSALYLCASSFRAGGEQYFGPGTRLTVT.

V and J are TRBV19 and TRBJ1-1, with D possibly being TRBD1 (6 bases). V dropped 7 bases and J dropped 10 bases, with 19 bases sitting between them. The CDR3 runs to 13 residues. Germline CDR1 LNHDA, CDR2 SQIVND (reference sequence). As DNA, the CDR3 is TGTGCCAGTACCGGGGGGCCCCTGGAACTAGCTTTCTTT. Its translation: CASTGGPLELAFF.

The rearrangement links TRBV28 to TRBJ1-5; D remains ambiguous. Germline loops: CDR1 MDHEN, CDR2 SYDVKM. The CDR3 totals 17 residues. Trimming stripped 3 bases from V and 3 bases from J, with 18 bases between. The CDR3 DNA reads as TGTGCCAGCAGTTTTCTTCCCGAGGGCTTGACCAATCAGCCCCAGCATTTT. Translated: CASSFLPEGLTNQPQHF.

The chain uses TRBV4-1 and TRBJ2-1; 7 nucleotides agree with TRBD1. Looked up from germline, CDR1 is MGHRA and CDR2 is YSYEKL. The V segment lost 7 bases and the J segment 5 bases; nucleotides outside the gene matches: 11. The CDR3 has 15 amino acids. CDR3 region: CASTTTGTDHNEQFF. The CDR3 DNA follows: TGCGCCAGCACCACTACCGGGACAGATCACAATGAGCAGTTCTTC.

The chain joins TRBV7-2 to TRBJ1-2, with TRBD1 matching over 9 bases. This CDR3 has 14 amino acids. Germline CDR1 SGHTA, CDR2 FQGNSA. J gave up 7 bases and V 0 bases, and 3 bases lay outside the gene matches. CDR3 sequence: CASSLAGTGFGYTF. CDR3 in DNA: TGTGCCAGCAGCTTAGCCGGGACAGGGTTTGGCTACACCTTC.

The chain combines TRBV4-3 with TRBJ2-1, with D perhaps TRBD2 (6 bases). CDR3 length: 18 amino acids. Germline CDR1 reads LGHNA; CDR2 reads YSLEER. V shed 4 bases and J shed 4 bases, with 23 bases lying between them. CDR3 bases: TGCGCCAGCAGCCCAGCACCCCCCCACGGGGGTAGTTACAATGAGCAGTTCTTC. Residues: CASSPAPPHGGSYNEQFF.

With regard to this clone: A much larger clone lies one base from this, so it may be a read error. The gene calls are TRBV5-4 and TRBJ1-2; D may be TRBD1 (6 bases). Germline CDR1 is SGHNT and CDR2 is YYREEE (reference sequence). This CDR3 is 13 amino acids long. The CDR3 region is CVSSLGATYGYTF. DNA for the CDR3: TGTGTCAGCAGCTTGGGGGCCACCTATGGCTACACCTTC.

J is TRBJ2-1 and V is TRBV27, with 8 bases aligning to TRBD1. In germline, CDR1 is MNHEY, CDR2 SMNVEV (reference sequence). After removal of 4 bases from V and 5 bases from J, the junction contained 7 bases not matched to a gene. The CDR3 length is 15 residues. CDR3 sequence: CASSWGTGPHNEQFF. CDR3 DNA: TGTGCCAGCAGTTGGGGGACAGGTCCCCACAATGAGCAGTTCTTC.

This CDR3 reads CAWSGQLEAFF. The CDR3, as DNA: TGTGCCTGGAGTGGACAGCTTGAAGCTTTCTTT. The chain is built from TRBV30 and TRBJ1-1; possibly TRBD1 for D (5 bases). The length of the CDR3 is 11 residues. The germline V gene has CDR1 GTSNPN and CDR2 SVGIG (reference sequence). V shed 1 base and J shed 7 bases, with 7 bases lying between them. Looking up the rest from reference TRBV30 and TRBJ1-1 gives the full variable domain: SQTIHQWPATLVQPVGSPLSLECTVEGTSNPNLYWYRQAAGRGLQLLFYSVGIGQISSEVPQNLSASRPQDRQFILSSKKLLLSDSGFYLCAWSGQLEAFFGQGTRLTVV.

J is TRBJ1-4 and V is TRBV15; TRBD1 might be the D (6 bases). The V gene lost 0 bases and the J gene lost 10 bases, with 15 bases spanning the gap. The CDR3 runs to 15 residues. Germline CDR1 is LNHNV and CDR2 is YYDKDF (reference sequence). The DNA of the CDR3 is TGTGCCACCAGCAGAGATTTGGGGGCGTCCGTAAAACTGTTTTTT. Translated, it gives CATSRDLGASVKLFF.

V is TRBV27 and J is TRBJ2-7, with 13 bases identical to TRBD2. Germline V gene data show CDR1 as MNHEY and CDR2 as SMNVEV (reference sequence). The junction had 2 bases not matched to a gene; V was cut back by 6 bases and J by 3 bases. The CDR3 length is 14 residues. As DNA, the CDR3 is TGTGCCAGCAGCAGACTAGCGGGGGGCTACGAGCAGTACTTC. Translated, it gives CASSRLAGGYEQYF.

This clone occurred once. V usage is TRBV10-3 and J usage is TRBJ1-5, with D maybe TRBD1 (6 bases). The CDR3 spans 17 residues. Germline V gene lookup returns CDR1 ENHRY and CDR2 SYGVKD. V was clipped by 0 bases and J by 3 bases, with 15 bases between them. This CDR3 reads CAISESRGGSHNQPQHF. The CDR3 bases are TGTGCCATCAGTGAGTCCCGCGGGGGCTCCCACAATCAGCCCCAGCATTTT.

The gene calls are TRBV5-6 and TRBJ2-3; D ambiguous. Germline CDR1 reads SGHDT; CDR2 reads YYEEEE. The CDR3 contains 13 residues. With 3 bases removed from V and 1 base from J, the gap between germline ends came to 6 bases. The CDR3 coding sequence is TGTGCCAGCAGCTACACCGGCACAGATACGCAGTATTTT. It specifies CASSYTGTDTQYF.

The V gene is TRBV27, the J gene TRBJ1-2; TRBD1 aligns across 9 bases. The CDR3 runs to 13 residues. Germline V gene data show CDR1 as MNHEY and CDR2 as SMNVEV (reference sequence). The junction had 6 bases not matched to a gene; V was cut back by 6 bases and J by 7 bases. CDR3 region: CASRGQGLLGYTF. The CDR3 coding sequence is TGTGCCAGCAGGGGACAGGGACTGCTTGGCTACACCTTC.